The next 26 T cell receptor beta chains were all read from a single sample in a study of blood T cell repertoires in COVID-19. Generated by immunoSEQ multiplex PCR, the TCRdb table keeps only in-frame clones and is missing some. The data show around 100,000 clones, 80% to 90% seen once. Sequenced: peripheral blood. The receptors were gathered from a woman of 80 years or more with acute or convalescent COVID-19.

This chain uses TRBV24-1 with TRBJ2-3; TRBD2 agrees at 15 bases. V was clipped by 3 bases and J by 5 bases; unmatched bases: 5. The CDR3 is 17 amino acids. CDR1 and CDR2 (germline): KGHDR, SFDVKD. The CDR3 DNA is TGTGCCACCAGTGATCCCGGGACTAGCGGGGGGTTAGATACGCAGTATTTT. Protein product: CATSDPGTSGGLDTQYF.

V usage is TRBV7-8 and J usage is TRBJ2-5; a possible D gene is TRBD2 (6 bases). Looked up from germline, CDR1 is SGHVS and CDR2 is FQNEAQ. The CDR3 is made up of 13 amino acids. V lost 5 bases and J lost 3, with 10 bases in between. CDR3 protein: CASSPGLKETQYF. Here the CDR3 DNA reads TGTGCCAGCAGCCCGGGACTTAAAGAGACCCAGTACTTC. The full variable domain, its missing parts supplied by reference TRBV7-8 and TRBJ2-5, is GAGVSQSPRYKVAKRGQDVALRCDPISGHVSLFWYQQALGQGPEFLTYFQNEAQLDKSGLPSDRFFAERPEGSVSTLKIQRTQQEDSAVYLCASSPGLKETQYFGPGTRLLVL.

The chain joins TRBV9 to TRBJ1-2, with 7 bases aligning to TRBD1. The germline V gene encodes CDR1 SGDLS and CDR2 YYNGEE. With V trimmed by 0 bases and J by 6 bases, 8 bases remained unmatched. The CDR3 extends over 15 amino acids. The CDR3 nucleotides read TGTGCCAGCAGCGTAGGAGACAGGGCCCTAGATGGCTACACCTTC. It codes for CASSVGDRALDGYTF.

The chain uses TRBV2 and TRBJ1-2, with 9 nucleotides matching TRBD1. Germline trimming cut 6 bases from V and 5 bases from J; bases unmatched to any gene: 16. The germline CDR1 and CDR2 sequences are SNHLY and FYNNEI. The CDR3 extends over 17 amino acids. CDR3 sequence: CASSDPPGQGRAYGYTF. The CDR3 coding sequence is TGTGCCAGCAGCGACCCCCCGGGACAGGGTAGAGCATATGGCTACACCTTC.

The gene calls are TRBV10-1 and TRBJ2-3; maybe TRBD2 (6 bases). Germline assignment: CDR1 WNHNN and CDR2 SYGVQD (reference sequence). The V end was cut by 4 bases, the J end by 3 bases, with 17 bases between. The CDR3 has 16 amino acids. The CDR3 is CASSGGDWGATDTQYF. Here the CDR3 DNA reads TGCGCCAGCAGTGGGGGGGACTGGGGTGCTACAGATACGCAGTATTTT.

This rearrangement joins TRBV30 to TRBJ1-3; the D is unclear. The germline CDR1 and CDR2 sequences are GTSNPN and SVGIG (reference sequence). With 1 base removed from V and 4 bases from J, the gap between germline ends came to 8 bases. The CDR3 spans 13 residues. CDR3 in DNA: TGTGCCTGGAGTGAGGGAGCGGGAAACACCATATATTTT. Translated, it gives CAWSEGAGNTIYF.

The chain uses TRBV19 and TRBJ1-2, with a weak D call TRBD1 (6 bases). CDR3 length: 15 amino acids. Germline V gene sequence: CDR1 LNHDA, CDR2 SQIVND (reference sequence). V was pared by 4 bases and J by 4 bases, with 16 bases between. The CDR3 nucleotides read TGTGCCAGTAGTAACTCCCCGGACAGAAGCTATGGCTACACCTTC. Protein product: CASSNSPDRSYGYTF.

This clone was found once. V usage is TRBV7-9 and J usage is TRBJ1-4; D is undetermined. V gave up 2 bases and J gave up 2 bases, with 9 bases separating them. The CDR3 extends over 15 amino acids. Germline V gene data show CDR1 as SEHNR and CDR2 as FQNEAQ (reference sequence). The CDR3 reads CASSLTQTTNEKLFF. The CDR3 nucleotides read TGTGCCAGCAGCTTAACGCAGACTACTAATGAAAAACTGTTTTTT.

The rearrangement links TRBV4-3 to TRBJ1-1; weak D call: TRBD1 (6 bases). V was shortened by 4 bases and J by 0 bases, with 9 bases between the two germline ends. The CDR3 consists of 14 residues. Germline V gene data show CDR1 as LGHNA and CDR2 as YSLEER. The CDR3 sequence: CASSRGQMNTEAFF. CDR3 sequence (DNA): TGCGCCAGCAGCCGAGGACAGATGAACACTGAAGCTTTCTTT.

The chain links TRBV6-5 to TRBJ1-5; the match to TRBD1 covers 9 bases. J gave up 4 bases and V 6 bases, and 7 bases lay outside the gene matches. Germline loops: CDR1 MNHEY, CDR2 SVGAGI. This CDR3 comprises 15 residues. Here the CDR3 DNA reads TGTGCCAGCAGCCACGGGACAGGGACTAATCAGCCCCAGCATTTT. Protein: CASSHGTGTNQPQHF.

V usage is TRBV13 and J usage is TRBJ2-7; unclear D gene. This CDR3 has 16 amino acids. Germline V gene lookup returns CDR1 PRHDT and CDR2 FYEKMQ (reference sequence). V lost 3 bases, J lost 5 bases, and 20 bases lay in between. This chain's CDR3 is CASSFNPVLQWDEQYF. DNA of the CDR3: TGTGCCAGCAGCTTCAACCCGGTTTTACAGTGGGACGAGCAGTACTTC.

The genes are TRBV27 and TRBJ1-2; TRBD1 matches 10 bases. The V gene end was trimmed by 3 bases and the J gene end by 10 bases; junction bases not matched to a gene: 8. This CDR3 has 14 amino acids. Germline V gene sequence: CDR1 MNHEY, CDR2 SMNVEV (reference sequence). The CDR3 loop reads CASSFQRQGAAYTF. CDR3 sequence (DNA): TGTGCCAGCAGTTTCCAACGACAGGGGGCGGCCTACACCTTC.

V usage is TRBV30 and J usage is TRBJ2-3; TRBD1 matches at 8 bases. Germline CDR1 is GTSNPN and CDR2 is SVGIG (reference sequence). The ends lost 1 base at V and 0 bases at J; junction bases unmatched: 3. There are 15 residues in the CDR3. Here the CDR3 DNA reads TGTGCCTGGAGTGGGACAGGGTCTAGCACAGATACGCAGTATTTT. As protein: CAWSGTGSSTDTQYF.

The V gene is TRBV5-6, the J gene TRBJ2-3, with D perhaps TRBD2 (6 bases). V shed 3 bases and J shed 0 bases, with 17 bases lying between them. CDR1 is SGHDT and CDR2 is YYEEEE in the germline V gene. CDR3 length: 17 amino acids. CDR3 sequence (DNA): TGTGCCAGCAGCTCGTTAGGGAGGACAACTAGCACAGATACGCAGTATTTT. Its protein product is CASSSLGRTTSTDTQYF. The complete variable domain, with remaining parts taken from reference TRBV5-6 and TRBJ2-3, reads DAGVTQSPTHLIKTRGQQVTLRCSPKSGHDTVSWYQQALGQGPQFIFQYYEEEERQRGNFPDRFSGHQFPNYSSELNVNALLLGDSALYLCASSSLGRTTSTDTQYFGPGTRLTVL.

This clone was seen more than once but under ten times. This sequence joins TRBV5-1 and TRBJ2-3; 10 bases align to TRBD1. Germline V gives CDR1 SGHRS, CDR2 YFSETQ. V shed 6 bases, J shed 2 bases, and the junction held 6 bases outside the gene matches. The CDR3 is 15 amino acids. The CDR3 coding sequence is TGCGCCAGCATCAAGACAGGGGGCCCCACAGATACGCAGTATTTT. This codes for CASIKTGGPTDTQYF.

The chain combines TRBV3-1 (or the pseudogene TRBV3-2) with TRBJ2-5; TRBD2 might be the D (6 bases). CDR1 LGHDT and CDR2 YNNKEL come from the germline V gene (reference sequence). V lost 5 bases to trimming and J lost 10 bases, with 20 bases between them. The CDR3 totals 14 residues. CDR3 nucleotides: TGTGCCAGCAGCTCCGGGGGATTCGGGCTGGACCAGTACTTC. Translated: CASSSGGFGLDQYF.

The gene calls are TRBV2 and TRBJ1-1; D remains ambiguous. V lost 2 bases, J lost 1 base, and 8 bases lay in between. This CDR3 region has 14 residues. Germline V lookup: CDR1 SNHLY, CDR2 FYNNEI. The CDR3, as DNA: TGTGCCAGCAGTGAACTGTGGCAGAACACTGAAGCTTTCTTT. It specifies CASSELWQNTEAFF.

In the case of this clone: Other DNA sequences in this sample translate to the same CDR3. The V gene is TRBV11-3, the J gene TRBJ1-3; 9 bases fit TRBD1. The CDR3 consists of 15 residues. The J segment lost 2 bases and the V segment lost 5 bases, leaving 4 bases of the junction unmatched. CDR1 is SGHNT, CDR2 YENEEA, per germline. CDR3 DNA: TGTGCCAGCAGCCCGGGACAGGGTCCTGGAAACACCATATATTTT. Amino acid sequence: CASSPGQGPGNTIYF.

V and J are TRBV27 and TRBJ2-2, with a weak D call TRBD1 (6 bases). The CDR3 has 17 amino acids. Germline V gene data show CDR1 as MNHEY and CDR2 as SMNVEV (reference sequence). V lost 7 bases to trimming and J lost 1 base, with 19 bases between them. The CDR3 loop is CASIPFGTNLNTGELFF. The CDR3, as DNA: TGTGCCAGCATCCCTTTTGGGACAAACTTGAACACCGGGGAGCTGTTTTTT.

The V gene is TRBV7-2, the J gene TRBJ1-5; possibly TRBD1 for D (5 bases). V shed 2 bases and J shed 6 bases, with 8 bases lying between them. The length of the CDR3 is 13 residues. Germline CDR1 is SGHTA and CDR2 is FQGNSA. CDR3: CASSLSGGQPQHF. The DNA of the CDR3 is TGTGCCAGCAGCTTATCCGGGGGTCAGCCCCAGCATTTT.

The V and J genes are TRBV7-6 and TRBJ1-2, with TRBD1 matching 8 bases. The CDR3 runs to 14 residues. Germline V gene data show CDR1 as SGHVS and CDR2 as FNYEAQ. The junction had 2 bases not matched to a gene; V was cut back by 3 bases and J by 2 bases. The CDR3 coding sequence is TGTGCCAGCAGCTTGGGACAGGCCAACTATGGCTACACCTTC. Amino acid sequence: CASSLGQANYGYTF. The entire variable domain, with the rest obtained from reference TRBV7-6 and TRBJ1-2, is as follows: GAGVSQSPRYKVTKRGQDVALRCDPISGHVSLYWYRQALGQGPEFLTYFNYEAQQDKSGLPNDRFSAERPEGSISTLTIQRTEQRDSAMYRCASSLGQANYGYTFGSGTRLTVV.

The V call is TRBV2, the J call TRBJ1-6; a weak D match, TRBD1 (6 bases). The CDR3 is made up of 15 amino acids. Germline values: CDR1 SNHLY, CDR2 FYNNEI. V lost 10 bases and J 8 bases, leaving 21 bases between the germline ends. CDR3 sequence reads: CAIRPGRTEHSPLHF. The CDR3 DNA is TGTGCCATCCGACCCGGGAGGACAGAACATTCACCCCTCCACTTT.

This clone was counted only a few times. This chain connects TRBV3-1 (or the pseudogene TRBV3-2) to TRBJ2-1, with D perhaps matching TRBD2 (5 bases). Trimming took off 3 bases at V and 3 bases at J, with 9 bases between the two ends. CDR1 and CDR2 from the germline V gene are LGHDT and YNNKEL (reference sequence). The CDR3 has 14 amino acids. The CDR3 here is CASSQRALYNEQFF. CDR3 nucleotides: TGTGCCAGCAGCCAGCGGGCCCTCTACAATGAGCAGTTCTTC.

The chain links TRBV19 to TRBJ1-2, with 10 nucleotides matching TRBD1. CDR3 length equals 15 residues. Germline values: CDR1 LNHDA, CDR2 SQIVND (reference sequence). After removal of 6 bases from V and 3 bases from J, the junction contained 7 bases not matched to a gene. The CDR3 loop is CASRWVTGGYYGYTF. Here the CDR3 DNA reads TGTGCCAGTAGATGGGTGACAGGGGGCTACTATGGCTACACCTTC.

The gene calls are TRBV5-4 and TRBJ1-2; no reliable D call. V was pared by 0 bases and J by 5 bases, with 8 bases between. Germline-derived CDR1 and CDR2 are SGHNT and YYREEE (reference sequence). The CDR3 contains 13 residues. This CDR3 reads CASSLGGSYGYTF. The CDR3 bases are TGTGCCAGCAGCTTGGGAGGTTCTTATGGCTACACCTTC.

The CDR3 region is CASSQFSGAAEAFF. CDR3 nucleotides: TGTGCCAGCAGCCAATTCTCAGGGGCTGCTGAAGCTTTCTTT. The rearrangement uses TRBV4-2 and TRBJ1-1; TRBD1 is a possible D gene (6 bases). This CDR3 has 14 residues. From germline, CDR1 is LGHNA and CDR2 YNFKEQ. Trimming left V 2 bases short and J 6 bases short, with 13 bases between.